This T cell receptor (beta chain) comes out of a study of cytomegalovirus exposure and HLA in healthy donors. On the study more broadly: The 120 validation repertoires matched the roughly 650 first-cohort repertoires in platform, a later analysis reported.

Study-wide findings and caveats: Cytomegalovirus-associated status was assigned to 150 or so TCR beta chains. Testing in vitro showed a few CMV-associated chains specific for CMV antigens. In the roughly 110 validation repertoires, approximately 94% of cluster scores exceeded 0, per a later analysis.

Trimming removed 6 bases from V and 7 bases from J, with 13 bases in between. This CDR3 spans 12 amino acids. CDR1 and CDR2 from the germline V gene are SQVTM and ANQGSEA. With respect to this clone: What it binds is not known.

Method: immunoSEQ multiplex PCR; TCRdb's copy keeps in-frame clones and lacks some. The table includes 85,000 to 95,000 clones, about 96% detected once. The origin of this receptor is a man aged 18 to 35 in good health and CMV-seronegative. The V call is TRBV29-1, the J call TRBJ1-5; a weak D match, TRBD1 (6 bases). Sequenced: PBMCs. For the CDR3, the DNA is TGCAGCGTGGGACATTGGAACCAGCCCCAGCATTTT. Translating gives CSVGHWNQPQHF.